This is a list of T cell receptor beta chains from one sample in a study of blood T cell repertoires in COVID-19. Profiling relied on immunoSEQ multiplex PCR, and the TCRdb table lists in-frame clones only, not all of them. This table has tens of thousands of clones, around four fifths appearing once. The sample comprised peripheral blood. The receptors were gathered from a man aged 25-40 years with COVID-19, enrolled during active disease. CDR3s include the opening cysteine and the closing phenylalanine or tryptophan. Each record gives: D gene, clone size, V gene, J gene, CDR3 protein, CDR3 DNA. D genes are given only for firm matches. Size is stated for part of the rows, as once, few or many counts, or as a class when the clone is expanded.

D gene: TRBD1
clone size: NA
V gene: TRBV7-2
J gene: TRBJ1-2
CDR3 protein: CASSPGTGVLEGYTF
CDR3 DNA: TGTGCCAGCAGCCCCGGGACAGGGGTATTGGAAGGCTACACCTTC

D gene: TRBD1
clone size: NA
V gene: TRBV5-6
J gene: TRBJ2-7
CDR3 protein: CASSFRQGANEQYF
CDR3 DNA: TGTGCCAGCAGCTTTCGACAGGGGGCAAACGAGCAGTACTTC

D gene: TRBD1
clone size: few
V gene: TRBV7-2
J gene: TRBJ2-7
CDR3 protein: CASSSYRGRSGYEQYF
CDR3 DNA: TGTGCCAGCAGCTCCTACAGGGGTAGATCTGGCTACGAGCAGTACTTC

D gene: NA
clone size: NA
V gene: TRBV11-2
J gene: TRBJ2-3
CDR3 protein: CASSLEVSGTDTQYF
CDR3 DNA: TGTGCCAGCAGCTTAGAGGTATCGGGCACAGATACGCAGTATTTT

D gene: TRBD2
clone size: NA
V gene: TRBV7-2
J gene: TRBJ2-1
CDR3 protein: CASSLALAAAYNEQFF
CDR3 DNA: TGTGCCAGCAGCTTAGCCCTAGCGGCGGCCTACAATGAGCAGTTCTTC

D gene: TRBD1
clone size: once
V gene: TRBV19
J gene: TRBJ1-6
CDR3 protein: CASSPGQGANSPLHF
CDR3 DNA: TGTGCCAGTAGTCCGGGACAGGGGGCCAATTCACCCCTCCACTTT

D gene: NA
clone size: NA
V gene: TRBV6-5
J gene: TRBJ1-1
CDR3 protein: CASSYRPSLETEAFF
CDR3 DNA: TGTGCCAGCAGCTACCGCCCGAGTCTAGAAACTGAAGCTTTCTTT

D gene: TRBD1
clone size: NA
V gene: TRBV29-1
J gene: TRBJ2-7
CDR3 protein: CSVEPRTGGEQYF
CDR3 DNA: TGCAGCGTTGAACCTCGGACAGGGGGCGAGCAGTACTTC

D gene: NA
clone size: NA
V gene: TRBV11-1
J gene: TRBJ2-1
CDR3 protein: CATMGDGGREQFF
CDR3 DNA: TGTGCCACCATGGGGGACGGGGGTCGAGAGCAGTTCTTC

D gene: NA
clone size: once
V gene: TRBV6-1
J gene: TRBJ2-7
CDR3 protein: CASSDGGGPYEQYF
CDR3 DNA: TGTGCCAGCAGTGACGGGGGAGGACCCTACGAGCAGTACTTC

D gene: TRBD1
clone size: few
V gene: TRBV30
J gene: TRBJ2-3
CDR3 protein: CAWSVKGTGGSADTQYF
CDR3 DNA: TGTGCCTGGAGTGTAAAGGGAACAGGGGGCAGCGCAGATACGCAGTATTTT

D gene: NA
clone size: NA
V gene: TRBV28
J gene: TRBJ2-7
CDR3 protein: CASSFRGAYEQYF
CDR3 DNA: TGTGCCAGCAGTTTTCGCGGGGCCTACGAGCAGTACTTC

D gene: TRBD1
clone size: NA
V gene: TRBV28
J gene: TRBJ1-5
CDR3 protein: CASSPRQGQGNQPQHF
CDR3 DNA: TGTGCCAGCAGTCCTAGACAGGGGCAGGGCAATCAGCCCCAGCATTTT

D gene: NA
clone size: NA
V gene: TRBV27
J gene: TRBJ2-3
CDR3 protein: CASTPLAHSTDTQYF
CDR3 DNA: TGTGCCAGCACCCCACTAGCTCATAGCACAGATACGCAGTATTTT

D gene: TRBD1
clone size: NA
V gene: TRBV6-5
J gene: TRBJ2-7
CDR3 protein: CASWGQGSWNEQYF
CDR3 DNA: TGTGCCAGCTGGGGACAGGGGAGCTGGAACGAGCAGTACTTC

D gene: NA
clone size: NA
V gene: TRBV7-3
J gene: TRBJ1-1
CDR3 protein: CASSLTAGAEAFF
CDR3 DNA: TGTGCCAGCAGCTTAACAGCAGGGGCTGAAGCTTTCTTT

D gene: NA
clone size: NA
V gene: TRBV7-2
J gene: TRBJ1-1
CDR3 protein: CASSLYIEAFF
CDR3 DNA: TGTGCCAGCAGCTTATACATTGAAGCTTTCTTT

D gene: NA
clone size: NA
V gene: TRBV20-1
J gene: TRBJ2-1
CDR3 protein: CSGRERWEQFF
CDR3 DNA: TGCAGTGGCCGAGAACGGTGGGAGCAGTTCTTC

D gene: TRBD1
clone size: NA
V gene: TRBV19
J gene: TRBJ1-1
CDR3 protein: CASSPRDSRLNTEAFF
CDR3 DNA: TGTGCCAGTAGTCCCCGGGACAGTCGGCTGAACACTGAAGCTTTCTTT

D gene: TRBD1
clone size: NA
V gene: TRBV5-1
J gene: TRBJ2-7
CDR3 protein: CASSLGDRRSYEQYF
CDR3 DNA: TGCGCCAGCAGCTTGGGGGACAGGAGGTCCTACGAGCAGTACTTC

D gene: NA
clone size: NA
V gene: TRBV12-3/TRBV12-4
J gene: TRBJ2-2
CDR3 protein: CASTTAGELFF
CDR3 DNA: TGTGCCAGCACCACGGCCGGGGAGCTGTTTTTT

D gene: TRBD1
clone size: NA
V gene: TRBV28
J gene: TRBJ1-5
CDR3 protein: CASSQFGGTVLSNQPQHF
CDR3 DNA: TGTGCCAGCAGTCAGTTTGGGGGGACAGTACTTAGCAATCAGCCCCAGCATTTT

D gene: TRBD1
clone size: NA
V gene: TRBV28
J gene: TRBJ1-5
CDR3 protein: CASSPGQGNQPQHF
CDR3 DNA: TGTGCCAGCAGTCCGGGACAGGGGAATCAGCCCCAGCATTTT

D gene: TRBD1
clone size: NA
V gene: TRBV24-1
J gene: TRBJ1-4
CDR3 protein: CATSDSRQGGEKLFF
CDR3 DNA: TGTGCCACCAGTGATTCGAGACAGGGGGGTGAAAAACTGTTTTTT

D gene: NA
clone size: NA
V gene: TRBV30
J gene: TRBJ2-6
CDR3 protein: CAWSEGQGGFGANVLTF
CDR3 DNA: TGTGCCTGGAGTGAAGGCCAGGGGGGATTTGGGGCCAACGTCCTGACTTTC

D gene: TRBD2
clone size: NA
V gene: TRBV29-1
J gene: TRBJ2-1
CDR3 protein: CSVEDIPSSGSGVFYNEQFF
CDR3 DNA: TGCAGCGTTGAAGATATCCCGTCGAGTGGGAGCGGGGTATTCTACAATGAGCAGTTCTTC